The entry that follows covers one TCR beta chain sequence. CDR3 length equals 14 residues. Germline-derived CDR1 and CDR2 are KGHDR and SFDVKD. The ends were cut back, 6 bases at V and 2 bases at J, with 13 bases in the middle. TCRdb keeps only in-frame clones here, not all; method: immunoSEQ multiplex PCR. The sample holds about 80,000 clones, more than 70% seen once. These data originate in a study of blood T cell repertoires in COVID-19. The sample consisted of peripheral blood. This receptor was obtained from a man between 65 and 85 years old with active or convalescent COVID-19. The chain has TRBV24-1 and TRBJ2-7, with D maybe TRBD1 (5 bases). In DNA form, the CDR3 reads TGTGCCACCAGTCATTCTGCAGGGCCCTACGAGCAGTACTTC. This translates into CATSHSAGPYEQYF.